Presented here are 27 T cell receptor beta chains from one specimen sequenced in a study of regulatory T cells. Regarding the study as a whole: Hydrophobic residues at CDR3 positions 6 and 7 were enriched in conventional CD4+ T cells of CD3G-deficient patients.

The primer mix had 52 TRBV and 13 TRBJ primers. Repertoires were generated with immunoSEQ multiplex PCR, while TCRdb's copy carries only in-frame clones and drops some. The table shows about 23,000 clones, with roughly 84% occurring only once. These TCRs are of unknown antigen specificity. Sequencing was carried out using conventional CD4+ T cells sorted from blood. The receptors here all came from a child aged 5 to 17 with CD3G deficiency.

The chain combines TRBV5-1 with TRBJ1-1, with D possibly TRBD1 on 6 matching bases. Trimming took 3 bases from V and 6 from J, leaving 12 bases between them. The CDR3 loop spans 13 amino acids. In germline, CDR1 is SGHRS, CDR2 YFSETQ. CDR3 DNA: TGCGCCAGCAGCTGGGGGCTGGGGTCTGAAGCTTTCTTT. It is translated as CASSWGLGSEAFF.

The gene calls are TRBV19 and TRBJ1-1; D uncertain. V lost 4 bases to trimming and J lost 5 bases, with 5 bases between them. The CDR3 consists of 11 residues. In germline, CDR1 is LNHDA, CDR2 SQIVND (reference sequence). The CDR3 DNA reads TGTGCCAGTAGTAGGGGAACTGAAGCTTTCTTT. Translating gives CASSRGTEAFF.

This chain connects TRBV6-5 to TRBJ2-2; tentative D call: TRBD1 (5 bases). The V gene's germline CDR1 is MNHEY and CDR2 SVGAGI. Trimming shortened V by 6 bases and J by 7 bases, and 15 bases separated the two germline ends. The CDR3 consists of 14 residues. CDR3 sequence reads: CASRGRDGGGELFF. The CDR3 bases are TGTGCCAGCAGGGGCAGGGATGGTGGCGGGGAGCTGTTTTTT.

This clone was found once. The chain recombines TRBV11-2 with TRBJ2-1; 10 positions agree with TRBD2. This CDR3 has 17 amino acids. Germline lookup yields CDR1 SGHAT and CDR2 FQNNGV. V trimming: 1 base; J trimming: 4 bases; junction bases outside the gene matches: 7. The CDR3 DNA is TGTGCCAGCAGCTTAGCCCAGCGGGAGGGCCCTTACAATGAGCAGTTCTTC. This gives the protein CASSLAQREGPYNEQFF.

J is TRBJ2-1 and V is TRBV7-8; 10 nucleotides agree with TRBD2. Germline CDR1 reads SGHVS; CDR2 reads FQNEAQ. The CDR3 runs to 14 residues. The V segment lost 4 bases and the J segment 12 bases; nucleotides outside the gene matches: 9. CDR3 DNA: TGTGCCAGCAGCTGGACTAGCGGCCCCCTCGGGCAGTTCTTC. Amino acids: CASSWTSGPLGQFF.

This clone was counted only a few times. The chain couples TRBV7-9 to TRBJ1-1; 7 positions agree with TRBD1. V was clipped by 1 base and J by 2 bases; unmatched bases: 4. Per germline, CDR1 SEHNR and CDR2 FQNEAQ (reference sequence). This CDR3 is built from 15 residues. The CDR3 DNA follows: TGTGCCAGCAGCTTAGGCTCAGGGGGAAACACTGAAGCTTTCTTT. Protein product: CASSLGSGGNTEAFF.

The chain joins TRBV6-1 to TRBJ2-2, with D maybe TRBD2 (5 bases). The V end lost 2 bases, the J end lost 0 bases, and 13 bases lay between the germline ends. The CDR3 spans 17 residues. Germline loops: CDR1 MNHNS, CDR2 SASEGT. The CDR3 sequence: CASSERVLAPNTGELFF. The CDR3 bases are TGTGCCAGCAGTGAAAGGGTATTAGCGCCGAACACCGGGGAGCTGTTTTTT.

The chain's CDR3 is CASSIGTSRSYNEQFF. The CDR3 DNA is TGTGCCAGTAGTATCGGGACTTCCCGCTCCTACAATGAGCAGTTCTTC. The chain is built from TRBV19 and TRBJ2-1, with D perhaps matching TRBD2 (6 bases). Deletions cut 3 bases from V and 0 bases from J, with 12 bases between. The CDR3 spans 16 residues. Germline V gene sequence: CDR1 LNHDA, CDR2 SQIVND (reference sequence).

This clone came up once. V and J are TRBV19 and TRBJ1-1; tentative D call: TRBD1 (5 bases). The germline V and J ends were trimmed by 5 bases and 7 bases, with 17 bases remaining between them. Germline loops: CDR1 LNHDA, CDR2 SQIVND (reference sequence). The CDR3 length is 14 residues. CDR3 bases: TGTGCCAGTAGTCGCTCAGGGAGTCGCTTTGAAGCTTTCTTT. As protein: CASSRSGSRFEAFF.

The chain is built from TRBV6-1 and TRBJ1-2; 8 bases line up with TRBD1. Per the germline V gene, CDR1 is MNHNS and CDR2 is SASEGT. V lost 2 bases, J lost 7 bases, and 9 bases stayed unmatched. This CDR3 is built from 15 residues. CDR3 protein: CASSETGRGHGGYTF. CDR3 DNA sequence: TGTGCCAGCAGTGAAACGGGCAGGGGGCACGGTGGCTACACCTTC.

The chain employs TRBV21-1 and TRBJ1-4; whether TRBD1, the table's D call, matches the DNA was not checked. TRBV21-1 is given as a pseudogene. The CDR3 has 13 residues. The CDR3 nucleotides are TGTGCCAGCAGCGGGACAGGGGTTGAAAAACTGTTTTTT. Its protein is CASSGTGVEKLFF.

V usage is TRBV6-6 and J usage is TRBJ1-5; weak D call: TRBD1 (5 bases). The germline gives CDR1 MNHNY, CDR2 SVGAGI (reference sequence). The length of the CDR3 is 14 residues. Trimming removed 2 bases at V and 2 bases at J, with 7 bases between. The CDR3 protein is CASSYRGGNQPQHF. Written as DNA, the CDR3 is TGTGCCAGCAGTTACAGGGGAGGCAATCAGCCCCAGCATTTT.

In this sample, this clone turned up once. The V call is TRBV28, the J call TRBJ1-1, with a possible D match to TRBD1 (5 bases). V was clipped by 3 bases and J by 3 bases, with 8 bases between them. Germline-derived CDR1 and CDR2 are MDHEN and SYDVKM. The CDR3 is made up of 13 amino acids. Here the CDR3 reads CASSFGAYTEAFF. In nucleotides, the CDR3 is TGTGCCAGCAGTTTCGGGGCTTACACTGAAGCTTTCTTT.

The table lists this clone with a few counts. This chain uses TRBV11-2 with TRBJ1-4, with TRBD1 matching over 7 bases. The CDR3 covers 15 residues. Germline V CDR1 and CDR2: SGHAT, FQNNGV. J lost 4 bases, V lost 5 bases, and 7 bases had no gene match. Here the CDR3 reads CASSHGDRDNEKLFF. The CDR3 DNA is TGTGCCAGCAGCCACGGAGACAGGGATAATGAAAAACTGTTTTTT.

Turning to this clone: Other DNA sequences from this sample encode an identical CDR3 as well. The chain carries TRBV18 and TRBJ2-5; D not certain. Germline V gives CDR1 KGHSH, CDR2 LQKENI. This CDR3 is 11 amino acids long. V gave up 3 bases and J gave up 5 bases, with 4 bases separating them. The CDR3 reads CASSPGETQYF. The CDR3 DNA reads as TGTGCCAGCTCACCGGGGGAGACCCAGTACTTC.

This clone was observed a single time. The V call is TRBV28, the J call TRBJ1-2; no reliable D call. V gave up 4 bases and J gave up 4 bases, with 13 bases separating them. This CDR3 contains 14 residues. Germline CDR1 reads MDHEN; CDR2 reads SYDVKM. The CDR3 spells CASSSSTSPYGYTF. The CDR3 DNA reads TGTGCCAGCAGTTCCTCGACCTCCCCCTATGGCTACACCTTC.

This chain uses TRBV6-1 with TRBJ2-7, with 7 bases matching TRBD1. Trimming at V came to 8 bases and at J to 0 bases, leaving 7 bases not matched to a gene. The CDR3 is made up of 14 amino acids. The germline V gene encodes CDR1 MNHNS and CDR2 SASEGT. The CDR3 protein is CASGARDSSYEQYF. CDR3 in DNA: TGTGCCAGCGGAGCCCGGGACAGCTCCTACGAGCAGTACTTC.

This rearrangement joins TRBV5-1 to TRBJ2-5; D gene unclear. This CDR3 is 16 amino acids long. Trimming took off 1 base at V and 1 base at J, with 14 bases between the two ends. Per the germline V gene, CDR1 is SGHRS and CDR2 is YFSETQ. Written as DNA, the CDR3 is TGCGCCAGCAGCTTGTACTGGCCTCCGGGCCAAGAGACCCAGTACTTC. Its translation: CASSLYWPPGQETQYF.

This chain links TRBV19 with TRBJ2-1; the D gene is possibly TRBD1 (5 bases). Germline assignment: CDR1 LNHDA and CDR2 SQIVND (reference sequence). Trimming took 3 bases from V and 3 from J, leaving 18 bases between them. The CDR3 covers 17 residues. The CDR3 DNA follows: TGTGCCAGTAGTATGGCCGACAGACCCCCCCACTACAATGAGCAGTTCTTC. The encoded protein is CASSMADRPPHYNEQFF. The full variable domain, in which reference TRBV19 and TRBJ2-1 provide the parts outside the CDR3, is DGGITQSPKYLFRKEGQNVTLSCEQNLNHDAMYWYRQDPGQGLRLIYYSQIVNDFQKGDIAEGYSVSREKKESFPLTVTSAQKNPTAFYLCASSMADRPPHYNEQFFGPGTRLTVL.

The chain has TRBV7-8 and TRBJ2-1, with unresolved D. The CDR3 sequence is 11 residues long. The germline V gene encodes CDR1 SGHVS and CDR2 FQNEAQ. V was clipped by 1 base and J by 9 bases, with 4 bases between them. The CDR3 loop is CASSLEGEQFF. In DNA form, the CDR3 reads TGTGCCAGCAGCTTAGAGGGTGAGCAGTTCTTC.

The table lists this clone with a count of one. V and J are TRBV6-1 and TRBJ1-1; 9 positions match TRBD1. The V segment lost 2 bases and the J segment 11 bases; nucleotides outside the gene matches: 6. The germline gives CDR1 MNHNS, CDR2 SASEGT. CDR3 length: 13 residues. CDR3 residues: CASSESGTGRAFF. The CDR3 region has the DNA TGTGCCAGCAGTGAATCCGGGACAGGGCGCGCTTTCTTT.

This clone has only one observation. The chain carries TRBV18 and TRBJ2-6; the D call may be TRBD1 or TRBD2 (5 bases each). The germline gives CDR1 KGHSH, CDR2 LQKENI. CDR3 length equals 19 residues. The V and J ends lost 3 bases and 1 base respectively, with 19 bases between them. The CDR3 is CASSPYRDARGSGANVLTF. CDR3 DNA: TGTGCCAGCTCACCGTACCGGGACGCGAGGGGATCTGGGGCCAACGTCCTGACTTTC.

The chain links TRBV5-1 to TRBJ2-1; D is perhaps TRBD2 (5 bases). The CDR3 consists of 14 residues. The ends were cut back, 0 bases at V and 10 bases at J, with 14 bases in the middle. Per the germline V gene, CDR1 is SGHRS and CDR2 is YFSETQ. The CDR3: CASSLAEGRGEQFF. CDR3 DNA sequence: TGCGCCAGCAGCTTGGCCGAAGGGCGAGGGGAGCAGTTCTTC.

This chain uses TRBV6-1 with TRBJ2-7, with 7 bases fitting TRBD2. Per germline, CDR1 MNHNS and CDR2 SASEGT. The CDR3 totals 13 residues. Germline trimming cut 5 bases from V and 3 bases from J; bases unmatched to any gene: 4. Here the CDR3 reads CASSWEGGYEQYF. The CDR3 nucleotides read TGTGCCAGCAGTTGGGAGGGAGGCTACGAGCAGTACTTC.

The rearrangement links TRBV7-8 to TRBJ2-1; either TRBD1 or TRBD2 may supply D (7 bases each). CDR3 length: 13 amino acids. Trimming pared 4 bases from V and 7 bases from J, leaving 11 bases between. CDR1 is SGHVS and CDR2 is FQNEAQ in the germline V gene. CDR3 in amino acids: CASSSGGGNEQFF. In nucleotides, the CDR3 is TGTGCCAGCAGCTCAGGGGGGGGAAATGAGCAGTTCTTC.

This rearrangement joins TRBV28 to TRBJ2-1; D possibly corresponds to TRBD2 (6 bases). This CDR3 spans 14 amino acids. The germline V gene encodes CDR1 MDHEN and CDR2 SYDVKM. Trimming removed 3 bases at V and 13 bases at J, with 19 bases between. CDR3 coding DNA: TGTGCCAGCAGTTTTGGAGGGTTGCTCAAACACCAGTTCTTC. Its protein is CASSFGGLLKHQFF.

The J gene is TRBJ2-7, the V gene TRBV27, with TRBD2 matching over 12 bases. Germline CDR1 reads MNHEY; CDR2 reads SMNVEV (reference sequence). The CDR3 covers 14 residues. V trimming: 6 bases; J trimming: 4 bases; junction bases outside the gene matches: 4. CDR3 sequence: CASSLAGGRYEQYF. CDR3 nucleotide sequence: TGTGCCAGCAGCCTAGCGGGAGGGCGGTACGAGCAGTACTTC.